The 14 T cell receptor beta chains below all came from one sample that was sequenced in a study of blood T cell repertoires in COVID-19. Method: immunoSEQ multiplex PCR; TCRdb's copy keeps in-frame clones and lacks some. The sample holds over 150,000 clones, 65% to 85% seen once. Sequencing used peripheral blood. The receptors derive from a man between 65 and 85 years old with active or convalescent COVID-19.

The chain combines TRBV12-3 or TRBV12-4 with TRBJ1-1; no clear D. V dropped 2 bases and J dropped 1 base, with 2 bases sitting between them. This CDR3 region has 12 residues. The CDR3 sequence: CASSLQNTEAFF. CDR3 sequence (DNA): TGTGCCAGCAGTTTACAGAACACTGAAGCTTTCTTT.

The gene calls are TRBV6-2 or TRBV6-3 and TRBJ1-5; a possible D gene is TRBD1 (6 bases). The CDR3 loop spans 15 amino acids. CDR1 and CDR2 (germline): MNHEY, SVGEGT. V lost 0 bases, J lost 4 bases, and 10 bases lay in between. CDR3 sequence reads: CASSYSGRGNQPQHF. The CDR3 nucleotides read TGTGCCAGCAGTTACTCCGGGAGGGGGAATCAGCCCCAGCATTTT.

This CDR3 is CASSPGQGYTDTQYF. The CDR3 region has the DNA TGTGCCAGCAGCCCGGGACAGGGGTACACAGATACGCAGTATTTT. This sequence joins TRBV7-3 and TRBJ2-3; 10 bases map to TRBD1. Per the germline V gene, CDR1 is SGHTA and CDR2 is FQGTGA. V gave up 5 bases and J gave up 2 bases; unmatched junction bases: 4. The CDR3 has 15 amino acids.

The chain couples TRBV28 to TRBJ1-2; D is unclear. The ends were cut back, 5 bases at V and 6 bases at J, with 10 bases in the middle. Germline CDR1 reads MDHEN; CDR2 reads SYDVKM. This CDR3 has 12 residues. CDR3 sequence (DNA): TGTGCCAGCAGTCCCCTTTCTGATGGCTACACCTTC. Its protein is CASSPLSDGYTF.

The chain carries TRBV7-3 and TRBJ2-5; D call uncertain. The CDR3 spans 14 residues. The V gene's germline CDR1 is SGHTA and CDR2 FQGTGA. Trimming left V 2 bases short and J 5 bases short, with 12 bases between. CDR3 DNA: TGTGCCAGCAGCTTAGGAGCAATCTCGGAGACCCAGTACTTC. Amino acids: CASSLGAISETQYF.

The J gene is TRBJ2-1, the V gene TRBV2; TRBD1 is a possible D gene (6 bases). The V gene's germline CDR1 is SNHLY and CDR2 FYNNEI. V was shortened by 4 bases and J by 9 bases, with 10 bases between the two germline ends. There are 12 residues in the CDR3. CDR3 DNA: TGTGCCAGCAGTGTACAGGGATCTGAGCAGTTCTTC. It codes for CASSVQGSEQFF.

The chain carries TRBV24-1 and TRBJ2-1, with 7 nucleotides matching TRBD1. This CDR3 region has 14 residues. Germline values: CDR1 KGHDR, CDR2 SFDVKD. J gave up 5 bases and V 6 bases, and 6 bases lay outside the gene matches. The CDR3 nucleotides are TGTGCCACCAGTACGGCGACAGGGAACAATGAGCAGTTCTTC. It yields the protein CATSTATGNNEQFF.

J is TRBJ1-5 and V is TRBV10-3, with 12 bases fitting TRBD1. Germline lookup yields CDR1 ENHRY and CDR2 SYGVKD. The CDR3 consists of 17 residues. V was pared by 4 bases and J by 6 bases, with 10 bases of the junction left unmatched. As DNA, the CDR3 is TGTGCCATCAGTGTAAGCCGGGACAGGGGGCCATCTCAGCCCCAGCATTTT. Translating gives CAISVSRDRGPSQPQHF.

The chain employs TRBV2 and TRBJ2-5; D ambiguous. Trimming shortened V by 1 base and J by 2 bases, and 5 bases separated the two germline ends. The CDR3 is made up of 13 amino acids. From germline, CDR1 is SNHLY and CDR2 FYNNEI. The CDR3 here is CASSEGQQETQYF. The CDR3 nucleotides are TGTGCCAGCAGTGAAGGTCAGCAAGAGACCCAGTACTTC.

V usage is TRBV19 and J usage is TRBJ2-1; 10 nucleotides agree with TRBD2. This CDR3 contains 15 residues. The germline V gene encodes CDR1 LNHDA and CDR2 SQIVND (reference sequence). V trimming: 1 base; J trimming: 6 bases; junction bases outside the gene matches: 3. The CDR3 spells CASSIGSGRSNEQFF. The CDR3 DNA reads TGTGCCAGTAGTATAGGTAGCGGGAGGAGCAATGAGCAGTTCTTC.

The chain has TRBV9 and TRBJ2-6, with D perhaps matching TRBD1 (5 bases). CDR1 is SGDLS, CDR2 YYNGEE, per germline. V lost 4 bases, J lost 0 bases, and 20 bases lay in between. CDR3 length equals 19 residues. The CDR3 coding sequence is TGTGCCAGCAGCCCCCATCGGGCAGGGTCCCCCTCTGGGGCCAACGTCCTGACTTTC. Protein product: CASSPHRAGSPSGANVLTF.

This chain joins TRBV5-8 and TRBJ1-2; D might be TRBD1 (5 bases). Trimming removed 3 bases from V and 7 bases from J, with 7 bases in between. This CDR3 has 11 residues. Germline V gene lookup returns CDR1 SGHTS and CDR2 YDEGEE. CDR3 DNA sequence: TGTGCCAGCAGCTCAGGGCCTGGCTACACCTTC. This translates into CASSSGPGYTF.

The V and J genes are TRBV25-1 and TRBJ2-1; TRBD2 matches at 11 bases. This CDR3 region has 16 residues. The junction had 5 bases not matched to a gene; V was cut back by 5 bases and J by 2 bases. Germline assignment: CDR1 MGHDK and CDR2 SYGVNS. CDR3 sequence (DNA): TGTGCCAGCAGTAGATCTAGCGGGGGGACCTACAATGAGCAGTTCTTC. It encodes CASSRSSGGTYNEQFF. Full variable domain (outside the CDR3, taken from reference TRBV25-1 and TRBJ2-1): EADIYQTPRYLVIGTGKKITLECSQTMGHDKMYWYQQDPGMELHLIHYSYGVNSTEKGDLSSESTVSRIRTEHFPLTLESARPSHTSQYLCASSRSSGGTYNEQFFGPGTRLTVL.

V and J are TRBV27 and TRBJ2-7; no reliable D call. The CDR3 has 15 residues. Germline V gene sequence: CDR1 MNHEY, CDR2 SMNVEV (reference sequence). Trimming removed 6 bases at V and 3 bases at J, with 18 bases between. CDR3 nucleotides: TGTGCCAGCAGACCAAATGGGCTGGTTGACTACGAGCAGTACTTC. Translation: CASRPNGLVDYEQYF.